This paragraph reports one T cell receptor beta chain. Its antigen remains unknown. The data belong to a study of response to subunit inactivated influenza vaccine. Whole-study findings and limits: With each seasonal influenza vaccination, the authors suggested, few new T cells are recruited.

Germline lookup yields CDR1 DFQATT and CDR2 SNEGSKA (reference sequence). The CDR3 length is 13 residues. V gave up 4 bases and J gave up 4 bases, with 11 bases separating them. TCRdb itself ran the RT-PCR reads through MiXCR, one entry per CDR3 protein. The repertoire includes approximately 520,000 distinct CDR3 sequences, roughly 25% of them detected once, and less than 2.5% sits in the top ten. Specimen: CD4+ T cells sorted from PBMCs, collected 5 to 6 days after vaccination. The chain combines TRBV20-1 with TRBJ2-1; tentative D call: TRBD2 (6 bases). The TCR was taken from a man aged 45-65 years who received an inactivated influenza vaccine. CDR3 region: CSAISGSYNEQFF. The CDR3 region has the DNA TGCAGTGCTATCAGCGGGTCTTACAATGAGCAGTTCTTC.